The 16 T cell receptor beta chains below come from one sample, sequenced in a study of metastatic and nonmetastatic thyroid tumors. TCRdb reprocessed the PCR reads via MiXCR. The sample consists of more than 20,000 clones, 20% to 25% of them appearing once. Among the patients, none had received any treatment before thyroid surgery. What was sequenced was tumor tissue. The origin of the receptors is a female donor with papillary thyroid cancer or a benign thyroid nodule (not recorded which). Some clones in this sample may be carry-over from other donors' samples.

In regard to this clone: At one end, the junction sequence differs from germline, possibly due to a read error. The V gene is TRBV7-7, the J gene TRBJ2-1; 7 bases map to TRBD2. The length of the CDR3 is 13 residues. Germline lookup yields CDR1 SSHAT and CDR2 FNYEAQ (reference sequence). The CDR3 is CASSPGRDNEQFF. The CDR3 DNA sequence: TGTGCTAGCAGCCCTGGGAGGGACAATGAGCAGTTCTTC.

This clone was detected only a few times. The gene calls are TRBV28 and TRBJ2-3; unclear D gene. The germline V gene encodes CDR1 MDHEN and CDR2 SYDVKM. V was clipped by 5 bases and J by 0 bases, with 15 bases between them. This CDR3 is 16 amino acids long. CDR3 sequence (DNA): TGTGCCAGCAGTCCCATCCGAGGACCTAGCACAGATACGCAGTATTTT. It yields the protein CASSPIRGPSTDTQYF.

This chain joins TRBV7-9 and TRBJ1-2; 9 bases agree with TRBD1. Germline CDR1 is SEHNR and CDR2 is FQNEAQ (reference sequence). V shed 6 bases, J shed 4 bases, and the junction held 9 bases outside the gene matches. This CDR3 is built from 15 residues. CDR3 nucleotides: TGTGCCAGCAGGCTGACAGGGGGTTCGAGCTATGGCTACACCTTC. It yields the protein CASRLTGGSSYGYTF.

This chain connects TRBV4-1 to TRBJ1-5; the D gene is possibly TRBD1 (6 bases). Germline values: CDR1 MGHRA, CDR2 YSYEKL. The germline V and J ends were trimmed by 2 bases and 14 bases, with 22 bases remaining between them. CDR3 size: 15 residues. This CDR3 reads CASSQRGGSNQHKHF. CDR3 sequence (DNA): TGCGCCAGCAGCCAAAGGGGGGGGAGCAATCAGCACAAGCATTTT.

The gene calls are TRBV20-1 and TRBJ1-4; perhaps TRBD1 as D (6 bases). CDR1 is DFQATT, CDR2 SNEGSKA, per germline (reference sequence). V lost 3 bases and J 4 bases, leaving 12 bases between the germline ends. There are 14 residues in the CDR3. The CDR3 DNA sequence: TGCAGTGCTAGGATGGGGGCCCATAATGAAAAACTGTTTTTT. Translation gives CSARMGAHNEKLFF.

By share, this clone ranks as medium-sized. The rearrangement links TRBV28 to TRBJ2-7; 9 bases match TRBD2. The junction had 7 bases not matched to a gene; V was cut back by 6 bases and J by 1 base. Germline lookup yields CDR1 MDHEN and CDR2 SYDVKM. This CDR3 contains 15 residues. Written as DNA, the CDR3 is TGTGCCAGCAGGGCCGCGACTAGCGGATCCTACGAGCAGTACTTC. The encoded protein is CASRAATSGSYEQYF.

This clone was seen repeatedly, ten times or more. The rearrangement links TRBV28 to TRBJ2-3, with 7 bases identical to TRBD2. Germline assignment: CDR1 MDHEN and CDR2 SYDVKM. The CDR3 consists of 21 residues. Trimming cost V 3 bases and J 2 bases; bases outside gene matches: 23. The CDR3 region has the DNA TGTGCCAGCAGTTTTGAAACTAGCGCTCACTTGTCATTTAAGAACACAGATACGCAGTATTTT. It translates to CASSFETSAHLSFKNTDTQYF.

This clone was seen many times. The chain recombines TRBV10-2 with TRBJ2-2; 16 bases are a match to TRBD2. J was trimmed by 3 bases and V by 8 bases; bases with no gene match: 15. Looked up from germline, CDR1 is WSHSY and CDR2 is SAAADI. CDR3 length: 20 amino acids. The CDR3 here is CASQKPGLAGGPWDTGELFF. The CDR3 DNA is TGCGCCAGCCAAAAGCCGGGACTAGCGGGAGGGCCTTGGGACACCGGGGAGCTGTTTTTT.

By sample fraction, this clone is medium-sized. CDR3 amino acids: CASRDSGRAVRSEQFF. CDR3 nucleotides: TGTGCCAGCAGGGATAGCGGGAGGGCCGTTCGAAGTGAGCAGTTCTTC. V is TRBV28 and J is TRBJ2-1; TRBD2 aligns across 11 bases. Germline CDR1 reads MDHEN; CDR2 reads SYDVKM. The trim removed 6 bases at V and 9 bases at J, leaving 13 bases unmatched. The CDR3 is 16 amino acids.

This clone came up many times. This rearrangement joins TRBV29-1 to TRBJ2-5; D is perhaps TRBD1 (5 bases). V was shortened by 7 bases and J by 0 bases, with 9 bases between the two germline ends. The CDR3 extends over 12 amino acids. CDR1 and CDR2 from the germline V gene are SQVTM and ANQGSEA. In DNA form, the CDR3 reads TGCAGCGGCAGGGTTAACCAAGAGACCCAGTACTTC. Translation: CSGRVNQETQYF.

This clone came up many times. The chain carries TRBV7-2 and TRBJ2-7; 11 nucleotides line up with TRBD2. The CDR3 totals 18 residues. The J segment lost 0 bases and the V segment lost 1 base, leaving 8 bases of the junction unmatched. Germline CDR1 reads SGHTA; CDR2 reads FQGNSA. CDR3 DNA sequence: TGTGCCAGCAGCTTAGGGCCTATAGCGGGAGGGAGCTCCTACGAGCAGTACTTC. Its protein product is CASSLGPIAGGSSYEQYF.

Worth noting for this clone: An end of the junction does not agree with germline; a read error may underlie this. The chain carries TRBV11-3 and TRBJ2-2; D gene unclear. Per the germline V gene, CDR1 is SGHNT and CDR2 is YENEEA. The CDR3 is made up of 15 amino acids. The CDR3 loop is CAISLLGLETWELFF. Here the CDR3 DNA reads TGTGCCATCAGCTTGTTGGGGTTGGAGACCTGGGAGCTGTTTTTT.

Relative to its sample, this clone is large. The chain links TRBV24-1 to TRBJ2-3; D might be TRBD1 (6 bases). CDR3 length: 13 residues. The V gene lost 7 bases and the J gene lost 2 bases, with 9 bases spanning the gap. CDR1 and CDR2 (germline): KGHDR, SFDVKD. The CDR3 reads CATRGQYTDTQYF. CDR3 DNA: TGTGCCACCAGGGGACAATACACAGATACGCAGTATTTT.

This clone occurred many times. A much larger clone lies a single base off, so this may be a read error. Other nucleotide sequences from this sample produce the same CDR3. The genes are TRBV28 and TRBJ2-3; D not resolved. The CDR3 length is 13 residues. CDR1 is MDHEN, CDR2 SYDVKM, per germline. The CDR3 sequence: CAGSLYATDTQYF. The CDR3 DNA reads TGTGCCGGCAGTTTGTACGCCACAGATACGCAGTATTTT.

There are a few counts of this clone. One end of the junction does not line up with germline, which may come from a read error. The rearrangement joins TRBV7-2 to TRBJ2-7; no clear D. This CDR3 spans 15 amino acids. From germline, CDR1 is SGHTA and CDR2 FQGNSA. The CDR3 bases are TGTGCCGGCAGCTCGGCGTTCGTTTCGGGCTACGAGCAGTACTTC. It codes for CAGSSAFVSGYEQYF.

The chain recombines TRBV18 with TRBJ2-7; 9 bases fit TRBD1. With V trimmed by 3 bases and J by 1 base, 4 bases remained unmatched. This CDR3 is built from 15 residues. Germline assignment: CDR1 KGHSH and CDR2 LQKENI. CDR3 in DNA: TGTGCCAGCTCACCTGGCGGGACAGGGTCCTACGAGCAGTACTTC. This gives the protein CASSPGGTGSYEQYF.